These 30 T cell receptor beta chains share one sample of origin, sequenced in a study of siplizumab effects on memory and regulatory T cells. Libraries were prepared by immunoSEQ multiplex PCR; TCRdb keeps only in-frame clonotypes and omits some of them. Of about 100,000 clones in the sample, over 90% are singletons; the top ten hold 1% to 1.5%. Sequencing used non-Treg CD4+ T cells sorted from blood. Source of these receptors: a human donor in good health.

J is TRBJ2-7 and V is TRBV19; a weak D match, TRBD1 (5 bases). The CDR3 sequence is 13 residues long. Germline V gene sequence: CDR1 LNHDA, CDR2 SQIVND (reference sequence). Trimming left V 3 bases short and J 1 base short, with 7 bases between. In DNA form, the CDR3 reads TGTGCCAGTAGTATGCAGGGTTCCTACGAGCAGTACTTC. Amino acids: CASSMQGSYEQYF.

This chain uses TRBV9 with TRBJ2-3; 8 bases match TRBD2. The V segment lost 6 bases and the J segment 0 bases; nucleotides outside the gene matches: 6. This CDR3 region has 15 residues. Germline V gene lookup returns CDR1 SGDLS and CDR2 YYNGEE. The CDR3 protein is CASKLSGASTDTQYF. The CDR3 DNA reads as TGTGCCAGCAAGCTTAGCGGGGCTAGCACAGATACGCAGTATTTT.

The chain couples TRBV7-9 to TRBJ1-3; D gene uncertain. V was cut by 5 bases and J by 0 bases, with 11 bases left in between. CDR3 length: 15 residues. CDR1 SEHNR and CDR2 FQNEAQ come from the germline V gene (reference sequence). For the CDR3, the DNA is TGTGCCAGCAGCAGAGTAGGGCTCTCTGGAAACACCATATATTTT. Encoded protein: CASSRVGLSGNTIYF.

The chain has TRBV14 and TRBJ2-2, with 8 bases aligning to TRBD2. This CDR3 contains 15 residues. V was clipped by 4 bases and J by 4 bases; unmatched bases: 5. Germline V gives CDR1 SGHDN, CDR2 FVKESK. CDR3 amino acids: CASSPRTSRTGELFF. As DNA, the CDR3 is TGTGCCAGCAGCCCCCGGACTAGCCGCACCGGGGAGCTGTTTTTT.

The V and J genes are TRBV30 and TRBJ1-3; tentative D call: TRBD1 (5 bases). Per germline, CDR1 GTSNPN and CDR2 SVGIG (reference sequence). The V end lost 2 bases, the J end lost 0 bases, and 8 bases lay between the germline ends. The CDR3 loop spans 14 amino acids. CDR3 coding DNA: TGTGCCTGGAGTCGCGACAGCTCTGGAAACACCATATATTTT. Protein product: CAWSRDSSGNTIYF.

The chain has TRBV19 and TRBJ2-1; possible D gene TRBD1, 6 bases. This CDR3 spans 18 amino acids. Germline CDR1 reads LNHDA; CDR2 reads SQIVND (reference sequence). V was clipped by 3 bases and J by 4 bases, with 22 bases between them. CDR3 sequence: CASSIPSKRGIFYNEQFF. The CDR3 DNA reads as TGTGCCAGTAGTATCCCGTCAAAGAGGGGGATCTTTTACAATGAGCAGTTCTTC.

The chain carries TRBV7-2 and TRBJ1-3; D gene ambiguous. There are 17 residues in the CDR3. Germline CDR1 is SGHTA and CDR2 is FQGNSA. V lost 4 bases and J lost 2, with 18 bases in between. CDR3 sequence: CASSWTPLSSTGNTIYF. CDR3 nucleotide sequence: TGTGCCAGCAGCTGGACCCCACTCTCTTCGACTGGAAACACCATATATTTT.

The chain combines TRBV7-9 with TRBJ1-1; no reliable D call. This CDR3 contains 12 residues. Trimming shortened V by 1 base and J by 11 bases, and 11 bases separated the two germline ends. Germline CDR1 reads SEHNR; CDR2 reads FQNEAQ (reference sequence). CDR3 in amino acids: CASSLDLLRAFF. In DNA form, the CDR3 reads TGTGCCAGCAGCTTAGATCTGTTGAGGGCTTTCTTT.

This clone was recorded once. The chain links TRBV10-2 to TRBJ2-3, with D uncertain. Trimming left V 6 bases short and J 3 bases short, with 13 bases between. The V gene's germline CDR1 is WSHSY and CDR2 SAAADI. The CDR3 sequence is 14 residues long. DNA of the CDR3: TGCGCCAGCAGGGAGACAAGTCCTACAGATACGCAGTATTTT. It translates to CASRETSPTDTQYF.

The V and J genes are TRBV11-2 and TRBJ2-3; D gene uncertain. V lost 6 bases and J lost 9, with 13 bases in between. Germline V gene sequence: CDR1 SGHAT, CDR2 FQNNGV. The CDR3 sequence is 12 residues long. CDR3 protein: CASSPRASTQYF. The CDR3 nucleotides are TGTGCCAGCAGTCCAAGGGCATCGACGCAGTATTTT.

This clone was seen more than once but under ten times. In DNA, the CDR3 is TGCAGCGTAGGGACAGTGAACACTGAAGCTTTCTTT. This translates into CSVGTVNTEAFF. V is TRBV29-1 and J is TRBJ1-1; TRBD1 aligns across 7 bases. Germline-derived CDR1 and CDR2 are SQVTM and ANQGSEA. CDR3 size: 12 residues. The V gene end was trimmed by 6 bases and the J gene end by 0 bases; junction bases not matched to a gene: 1.

The sample holds one count of this clone. The V and J genes are TRBV6-6 and TRBJ1-1; unclear D gene. Germline values: CDR1 MNHNY, CDR2 SVGAGI (reference sequence). The CDR3 consists of 12 residues. V dropped 1 base and J dropped 4 bases, with 4 bases sitting between them. CDR3 coding DNA: TGTGCCAGCAGTTACTTGGGCACTGAAGCTTTCTTT. Residues: CASSYLGTEAFF.

The chain links TRBV18 to TRBJ1-3, with D hard to call. The V gene's germline CDR1 is KGHSH and CDR2 LQKENI. The CDR3 sequence is 15 residues long. V was cut by 2 bases and J by 0 bases, with 8 bases left in between. This CDR3 is CASSPAENSGNTIYF. The CDR3 DNA follows: TGTGCCAGCTCACCAGCCGAAAACTCTGGAAACACCATATATTTT. Together with reference TRBV18 and TRBJ1-3, the CDR3 gives the full variable domain: NAGVMQNPRHLVRRRGQEARLRCSPMKGHSHVYWYRQLPEEGLKFMVYLQKENIIDESGMPKERFSAEFPKEGPSILRIQQVVRGDSAAYFCASSPAENSGNTIYFGEGSWLTVV.

This clone was counted once. The V gene is TRBV7-8, the J gene TRBJ1-6; D is perhaps TRBD1 (5 bases). This CDR3 is built from 14 residues. Trimming stripped 7 bases from V and 19 bases from J, with 26 bases between. In germline, CDR1 is SGHVS, CDR2 FQNEAQ. This CDR3 is CASNPTGGFDYLHF. The CDR3, as DNA: TGTGCCAGCAACCCAACCGGGGGGTTTGACTATCTACACTTT.

This sequence joins TRBV4-1 and TRBJ2-3; D remains unclear. The V and J ends lost 0 bases and 0 bases respectively, with 10 bases between them. This CDR3 comprises 16 residues. Germline V gene lookup returns CDR1 MGHRA and CDR2 YSYEKL. CDR3: CASSQDLSPSTDTQYF. DNA of the CDR3: TGCGCCAGCAGCCAAGATTTGAGCCCGAGCACAGATACGCAGTATTTT.

The gene calls are TRBV5-8 and TRBJ2-4; possibly TRBD2 for D (6 bases). Deletions cut 4 bases from V and 1 base from J, with 24 bases between. The CDR3 runs to 19 residues. The V gene's germline CDR1 is SGHTS and CDR2 YDEGEE. The CDR3 sequence: CASSHGTFPLESAKNIQYF. The CDR3 bases are TGTGCCAGCAGCCATGGGACTTTCCCTTTGGAGTCTGCCAAAAACATTCAGTACTTC.

V usage is TRBV5-6 and J usage is TRBJ2-3, with 7 bases aligning to TRBD2. Looked up from germline, CDR1 is SGHDT and CDR2 is YYEEEE. V shed 1 base and J 4 bases; nucleotides not matched to a gene: 3. CDR3 length equals 14 residues. The CDR3 protein is CASSLRLAADTQYF. CDR3 nucleotides: TGTGCCAGCAGCTTGCGACTAGCAGCAGATACGCAGTATTTT.

The chain is built from TRBV9 and TRBJ2-5; maybe TRBD2 (6 bases). The CDR3 totals 13 residues. The germline CDR1 and CDR2 sequences are SGDLS and YYNGEE. The V gene lost 0 bases and the J gene lost 3 bases, with 6 bases spanning the gap. The CDR3 nucleotides are TGTGCCAGCAGCGTAGCGGGAGAAGAGACCCAGTACTTC. It is translated as CASSVAGEETQYF.

The chain recombines TRBV28 with TRBJ1-5; maybe TRBD1 (6 bases). The germline gives CDR1 MDHEN, CDR2 SYDVKM. The CDR3 sequence is 16 residues long. V lost 8 bases to trimming and J lost 4 bases, with 21 bases between them. In nucleotides, the CDR3 is TGTGCCAGCCTGGAACGCGGACAGCGTTATAATCAGCCCCAGCATTTT. Translated, it gives CASLERGQRYNQPQHF. Full variable domain (rest looked up from reference TRBV28 and TRBJ1-5): DVKVTQSSRYLVKRTGEKVFLECVQDMDHENMFWYRQDPGLGLRLIYFSYDVKMKEKGDIPEGYSVSREKKERFSLILESASTNQTSMYLCASLERGQRYNQPQHFGDGTRLSIL.

This clone was recorded only once. The chain joins TRBV6-1 to TRBJ2-5, with D uncertain. V was cut by 2 bases and J by 3 bases, with 4 bases left in between. Germline V gene sequence: CDR1 MNHNS, CDR2 SASEGT. This CDR3 region has 12 residues. CDR3 sequence: CASSEREETQYF. The CDR3 DNA sequence: TGTGCCAGCAGTGAAAGGGAAGAGACCCAGTACTTC.

The rearrangement uses TRBV9 and TRBJ2-3; a weak D match, TRBD2 (5 bases). The germline gives CDR1 SGDLS, CDR2 YYNGEE. V dropped 2 bases and J dropped 3 bases, with 13 bases sitting between them. The CDR3 sequence is 15 residues long. Here the CDR3 DNA reads TGTGCCAGCAGCGTTTCCGGGATCGGGACAGATACGCAGTATTTT. Its protein is CASSVSGIGTDTQYF.

The chain links TRBV4-1 to TRBJ2-6; TRBD2 might be the D (5 bases). CDR3 length: 17 residues. Germline V gives CDR1 MGHRA, CDR2 YSYEKL. The V gene lost 0 bases and the J gene lost 4 bases, with 13 bases spanning the gap. The chain's CDR3 is CASSQDPRVTGANVLTF. CDR3 nucleotide sequence: TGCGCCAGCAGCCAAGATCCGAGGGTGACCGGGGCCAACGTCCTGACTTTC.

This clone was observed once. This sequence joins TRBV19 and TRBJ1-2, with TRBD1 matching over 7 bases. The trim removed 4 bases at V and 9 bases at J, leaving 17 bases unmatched. CDR1 is LNHDA and CDR2 is SQIVND in the germline V gene (reference sequence). The CDR3 contains 16 residues. CDR3 region: CASSTRGGPHSGSYTF. The CDR3 bases are TGTGCCAGTAGTACCAGGGGGGGACCCCATTCCGGGAGCTACACCTTC. Full variable domain (remainder filled in from reference TRBV19 and TRBJ1-2): DGGITQSPKYLFRKEGQNVTLSCEQNLNHDAMYWYRQDPGQGLRLIYYSQIVNDFQKGDIAEGYSVSREKKESFPLTVTSAQKNPTAFYLCASSTRGGPHSGSYTFGSGTRLTVV.

This clone showed up just once. The chain couples TRBV6-1 to TRBJ1-5; TRBD1 is a possible D gene (5 bases). V was trimmed by 4 bases and J by 6 bases, leaving 10 bases between them. The germline V gene encodes CDR1 MNHNS and CDR2 SASEGT. The CDR3 totals 13 residues. The CDR3 DNA sequence: TGTGCCAGCAGTGCCAGGGAATTTCAGCCCCAGCATTTT. Residues: CASSAREFQPQHF.

This clone was detected once. V is TRBV27 and J is TRBJ2-3; 9 nucleotides agree with TRBD2. Germline CDR1 is MNHEY and CDR2 is SMNVEV (reference sequence). This CDR3 has 19 amino acids. V trimming: 0 bases; J trimming: 5 bases; junction bases outside the gene matches: 15. CDR3 sequence: CASSLSERYGREGKDTQYF. DNA of the CDR3: TGTGCCAGCAGTTTATCTGAGAGGTATGGGCGGGAGGGCAAAGATACGCAGTATTTT.

The chain links TRBV29-1 to TRBJ1-4; 7 bases match TRBD1. The CDR3 sequence is 14 residues long. CDR1 is SQVTM and CDR2 is ANQGSEA in the germline V gene. J was trimmed by 8 bases and V by 7 bases; bases with no gene match: 13. CDR3 nucleotide sequence: TGCAGCGCGGGGACGGATCAGGGGGGCGAAAAACTGTTTTTT. Translation gives CSAGTDQGGEKLFF.

The chain recombines TRBV19 with TRBJ2-7; D is perhaps TRBD1 (5 bases). Trimming cost V 4 bases and J 6 bases, with 16 bases left between them. The CDR3 spans 14 residues. The V gene's germline CDR1 is LNHDA and CDR2 SQIVND (reference sequence). CDR3 amino acids: CASSTQGLSGEQYF. CDR3 sequence (DNA): TGTGCCAGTAGTACCCAGGGTCTATCGGGCGAGCAGTACTTC.

This sequence joins TRBV28 and TRBJ2-7; D is possibly TRBD1 (6 bases). Germline CDR1 is MDHEN and CDR2 is SYDVKM. Trimming took 7 bases from V and 3 from J, leaving 10 bases between them. There are 12 residues in the CDR3. The CDR3: CASTRTDYEQYF. DNA for the CDR3: TGTGCCAGCACCCGGACAGACTACGAGCAGTACTTC.

This clone was seen once. The gene calls are TRBV2 and TRBJ2-2; unclear D gene. Germline CDR1 reads SNHLY; CDR2 reads FYNNEI. V lost 4 bases and J 5 bases, leaving 8 bases between the germline ends. There are 13 residues in the CDR3. The CDR3 DNA is TGTGCCAGCAGTGTCCACCCAACCGGGGAGCTGTTTTTT. It is translated as CASSVHPTGELFF.

This chain links TRBV19 with TRBJ2-2, with TRBD1 matching over 7 bases. V trimming: 5 bases; J trimming: 5 bases; junction bases outside the gene matches: 5. CDR1 is LNHDA and CDR2 is SQIVND in the germline V gene (reference sequence). The CDR3 contains 14 residues. The CDR3 here is CASSARTGTGELFF. The CDR3 nucleotides are TGTGCCAGTAGTGCAAGGACAGGTACCGGGGAGCTGTTTTTT. Full variable domain (rest looked up from reference TRBV19 and TRBJ2-2): DGGITQSPKYLFRKEGQNVTLSCEQNLNHDAMYWYRQDPGQGLRLIYYSQIVNDFQKGDIAEGYSVSREKKESFPLTVTSAQKNPTAFYLCASSARTGTGELFFGEGSRLTVL.